These T cell receptor beta chains were read from a single sample in a study of T cells in Graves' hyperthyroidism and ophthalmopathy. TCRdb analysed the multiplex PCR reads with MiXCR anew, one entry per CDR3 protein. Among a few hundred thousand distinct CDR3 sequences listed, about 46% were seen once. Sequenced material: peripheral blood or thyroid tissue (not recorded which). The source of these receptors is an adult woman with Graves' disease, either hyperthyroidism or ophthalmopathy (not recorded which). Each CDR3 is given with its conserved first and last residue. A D gene is named only where the DNA matches it firmly. Not every row has a clone size; where given, it reads once, few, many or a size class.

v_call: TRBV7-9; d_call: .; j_call: TRBJ1-2; clone_size: .; cdr3_nt: TGTGCCAGCAGCTTGGCAGGAATGGACTATGGCTACACCTTC; cdr3_aa: CASSLAGMDYGYTF
v_call: TRBV5-1; d_call: .; j_call: TRBJ2-2; clone_size: many; cdr3_nt: TGCGCCAGCAGCCGAGACGCCGGGGAGCTGTTTTTT; cdr3_aa: CASSRDAGELFF
v_call: TRBV7-9; d_call: .; j_call: TRBJ2-5; clone_size: .; cdr3_nt: TGTGCCAGCAGCCCTGCGTACCAAGAGACCCAGTACTTC; cdr3_aa: CASSPAYQETQYF
v_call: TRBV11-2; d_call: .; j_call: TRBJ1-2; clone_size: few; cdr3_nt: TGTGCCAGCAGCTTAAGCGGATCCCAGGGATATGGCTACACCTTC; cdr3_aa: CASSLSGSQGYGYTF
v_call: TRBV28; d_call: .; j_call: TRBJ1-5; clone_size: few; cdr3_nt: TGTGCCAGCAGAAGACCTCAGGGGTTTCCTCAGCCCCAGCATTTT; cdr3_aa: CASRRPQGFPQPQHF
v_call: TRBV7-9; d_call: .; j_call: TRBJ2-7; clone_size: .; cdr3_nt: TGTGCCAGCAGCCAAGTCGATAAGATCGAGCAGTACTTC; cdr3_aa: CASSQVDKIEQYF
v_call: TRBV7-2; d_call: TRBD1; j_call: TRBJ1-3; clone_size: .; cdr3_nt: TGTGCCAGCAGGACAGGGGGCGCGACTGGAAACACCATATATTTT; cdr3_aa: CASRTGGATGNTIYF
v_call: TRBV19; d_call: .; j_call: TRBJ1-5; clone_size: many; cdr3_nt: TGTGCCAGTAGTCACGGGACCTATAGCAATCAGCCCCAGCATTTT; cdr3_aa: CASSHGTYSNQPQHF
v_call: TRBV5-6; d_call: .; j_call: TRBJ2-7; clone_size: .; cdr3_nt: TGTGCCAGCAGCGGATACGTGACAGTGTACGAGCAGTACTTC; cdr3_aa: CASSGYVTVYEQYF
v_call: TRBV19; d_call: TRBD1; j_call: TRBJ1-1; clone_size: many; cdr3_nt: TGTGCCAGTAGGGGACAGGGAGGCACTGAAGCTTTCTTT; cdr3_aa: CASRGQGGTEAFF
v_call: TRBV7-9; d_call: TRBD2; j_call: TRBJ2-5; clone_size: many; cdr3_nt: TGTGCCAGCAGCAGACTCGGAGCGGGACCTCAAGAGACCCAGTACTTC; cdr3_aa: CASSRLGAGPQETQYF
v_call: TRBV20-1; d_call: .; j_call: TRBJ1-2; clone_size: many; cdr3_nt: TGCAGTGCCCCAGCAGGGTCTCAAGCTAGAAACTATGGCTACACCTTC; cdr3_aa: CSAPAGSQARNYGYTF